Listed below are T cell receptor beta chains from one sample, sequenced in a study of naive and memory T cell subsets. MiXCR was run by TCRdb on the UMI-ligation and nested PCR reads, yielding one entry per CDR3 protein. The sample contains some 110,000 distinct CDR3 sequences, about 36% of which appear only once. The source material was central memory CD4+ T cells from blood. These receptors were taken from a human donor in good health. Each CDR3 is given with its conserved first and last residue. Fields, in order: J gene, clone size, V gene, D gene, CDR3 protein, CDR3 DNA. D genes are given only for firm matches. Only part of the rows carry a size: once, few, many, or a class if the clone is expanded.

>TRBJ2-7|NA|TRBV4-1|TRBD1
CASSRRVGTDNYEQYF
TGCGCCAGCAGCCGACGCGTTGGGACAGACAATTACGAGCAGTACTTC
>TRBJ2-1|many|TRBV4-1|TRBD2
CASSHGPGTKSPYNEQFF
TGCGCCAGCAGCCATGGTCCCGGGACTAAGTCCCCCTACAATGAGCAGTTCTTC
>TRBJ2-7|NA|TRBV28|NA
CASSQQGGPYEQYF
TGTGCCAGCAGTCAACAGGGTGGCCCCTACGAGCAGTACTTC
>TRBJ1-2|NA|TRBV7-2|NA
CASSLKWGSNYGYTF
TGTGCCAGCAGCCTAAAATGGGGCAGCAACTATGGCTACACCTTC
>TRBJ2-1|NA|TRBV6-5|TRBD2
CASRSGSVLNEQFF
TGTGCCAGCAGGAGCGGGAGCGTTCTCAATGAGCAGTTCTTC
>TRBJ1-1|few|TRBV12-2|NA
CASRSDRHTQNTEAFF
TGTGCAAGTCGATCGGACAGACATACCCAGAACACTGAAGCTTTCTTT
>TRBJ2-1|NA|TRBV6-1|TRBD2
CASRLAGNEQFF
TGTGCCAGCCGACTAGCGGGAAATGAGCAGTTCTTC
>TRBJ2-6|NA|TRBV6-2/TRBV6-3|TRBD1
CAIKQGSSGANVLTF
TGTGCCATCAAACAGGGGAGCTCTGGGGCCAACGTCCTGACTTTC
>TRBJ2-7|NA|TRBV29-1|TRBD1
CSVATGTGRFYEQYF
TGCAGCGTTGCCACTGGGACAGGAAGGTTCTACGAGCAGTACTTC
>TRBJ2-5|few|TRBV14|TRBD1
CASSRWTGPQETQYF
TGTGCCAGCAGCCGTTGGACAGGACCCCAAGAGACCCAGTACTTC
>TRBJ2-1|many|TRBV7-9|NA
CASSFDVFDEQFF
TGTGCCAGCAGCTTCGATGTGTTCGATGAGCAGTTCTTC
>TRBJ2-7|NA|TRBV28|NA
CASSLGKVYEQYF
TGTGCCAGCAGTCTAGGGAAAGTTTACGAGCAGTACTTC
>TRBJ1-1|NA|TRBV30|TRBD1
CAWRGQGDSTEAFF
TGTGCCTGGAGGGGACAGGGGGATAGCACTGAAGCTTTCTTT
>TRBJ1-1|NA|TRBV6-2/TRBV6-3|TRBD1
CASAKGQAFEAFF
TGTGCCAGCGCCAAAGGACAGGCGTTTGAAGCTTTCTTT
>TRBJ2-5|NA|TRBV4-1|NA
CASRSTGFGETQYF
TGCGCCAGCAGGTCGACAGGTTTTGGAGAGACCCAGTACTTC
>TRBJ2-3|NA|TRBV5-5|NA
CASSLEFDDTQYF
TGTGCCAGCAGCTTGGAGTTTGATGATACGCAGTATTTT
>TRBJ2-3|NA|TRBV29-1|NA
CSVGDTQYF
TGCAGCGTTGGAGATACGCAGTATTTT
>TRBJ2-5|NA|TRBV5-6|TRBD1
CASSFRGRLETQYF
TGTGCCAGCAGCTTTAGGGGGCGTTTAGAGACCCAGTACTTC
>TRBJ2-6|NA|TRBV10-3|TRBD1
CAMGTAGANVLTF
TGTGCCATGGGGACAGCTGGGGCCAACGTCCTGACTTTC
>TRBJ2-3|NA|TRBV7-9|TRBD2
CASSLAKPGTSGARADTQYF
TGTGCCAGCAGCTTAGCCAAGCCCGGGACTAGCGGAGCGAGGGCAGATACGCAGTATTTT
>TRBJ2-3|few|TRBV29-1|NA
CSVEESRDTQYF
TGCAGCGTTGAAGAATCTAGAGATACGCAGTATTTT
>TRBJ1-1|NA|TRBV6-6|NA
CASSSHMNTEAFF
TGTGCCAGCAGTTCCCACATGAACACTGAAGCTTTCTTT